Detailed here is one T cell receptor (beta chain). Trimming pared 1 base from V and 4 bases from J, leaving 13 bases between. Germline assignment: CDR1 MNHNS and CDR2 SASEGT. The CDR3 is made up of 15 amino acids. Naive CD8 cells comprised CD45RO-negative, CCR7-positively selected cells, excluding terminally differentiated effector memory CD45RA+ cells. The data stem from a study of shared clonotypes between healthy human individuals. The table came from immunoSEQ multiplex PCR; TCRdb's copy has only in-frame clones and leaves some out. The table lists about 2 million clones, about 95% of them singletons.

The sequenced sample consisted of naive CD8+ T cells sorted from blood. The source is a young man in good health. V gene TRBV6-1 combines with J gene TRBJ2-5; D is possibly TRBD1 or TRBD2 (5 bases each). The CDR3 DNA follows: TGTGCCAGCAGTGAAGTGGGGGTAAAAGCAGAGACCCAGTACTTC. It codes for CASSEVGVKAETQYF.